These 11 T cell receptor beta chains came from one sample sequenced in a study of T cell changes during pregnancy in multiple sclerosis. Generated by immunoSEQ multiplex PCR, the TCRdb table keeps only in-frame clones and is missing some. The repertoire holds under 45,000 clones, with roughly 90% as singletons. The sample was CD8+ T cells from peripheral blood mononuclear cells, taken in the first trimester of pregnancy. The receptor source for this set is a female donor with multiple sclerosis, enrolled in a pregnancy study.

The chain links TRBV4-3 to TRBJ1-1; D is perhaps TRBD1 (5 bases). CDR3 length equals 14 residues. The V gene's germline CDR1 is LGHNA and CDR2 YSLEER. Trimming stripped 2 bases from V and 7 bases from J, with 14 bases between. The chain's CDR3 is CASSQYGGFVEAFF. The CDR3 DNA reads TGCGCCAGCAGCCAATATGGGGGGTTTGTTGAAGCTTTCTTT.

This clone was recorded at least ten times. The CDR3 here is CASSVLAGGPHEQYF. The CDR3 bases are TGTGCCAGCAGCGTCCTAGCGGGGGGGCCCCACGAGCAGTACTTC. The chain combines TRBV9 with TRBJ2-7, with 12 bases that match TRBD2. Germline CDR1 reads SGDLS; CDR2 reads YYNGEE. This CDR3 region has 15 residues. J gave up 5 bases and V 2 bases, and 5 bases lay outside the gene matches.

V usage is TRBV6-4 and J usage is TRBJ2-1, with 9 bases lining up with TRBD2. Losses at the gene ends were 6 bases for V and 10 bases for J; bases not matched to a gene: 16. The CDR3 runs to 16 residues. Per the germline V gene, CDR1 is MRHNA and CDR2 is SNTAGT. CDR3 protein: CASSPGGGGAMEEQFF. CDR3 coding DNA: TGTGCCAGCAGCCCCGGGGGCGGGGGGGCCATGGAGGAGCAGTTCTTC.

V gene TRBV7-9 combines with J gene TRBJ2-7, with a tentative D call TRBD1 (5 bases). The CDR3 sequence is 19 residues long. Trimming left V 1 base short and J 0 bases short, with 22 bases between. Per the germline V gene, CDR1 is SEHNR and CDR2 is FQNEAQ (reference sequence). CDR3 sequence: CASSLVPVKWKGSSYEQYF. The CDR3 bases are TGTGCCAGCAGCTTAGTGCCGGTAAAGTGGAAGGGGTCCTCCTACGAGCAGTACTTC.

The CDR3 DNA reads as TGTGCCAGCAGCGAACACAACAATGAGCAGTTCTTC. Its protein is CASSEHNNEQFF. The rearrangement links TRBV9 to TRBJ2-1; D is unresolved. From germline, CDR1 is SGDLS and CDR2 YYNGEE. Trimming stripped 3 bases from V and 5 bases from J, with 6 bases between. The CDR3 spans 12 residues.

The genes are TRBV7-6 and TRBJ2-2, with D perhaps matching TRBD1 (5 bases). The CDR3 has 15 residues. CDR1 is SGHVS and CDR2 is FNYEAQ in the germline V gene. Deletions cut 5 bases from V and 4 bases from J, with 14 bases between. The chain's CDR3 is CASSPETAFTGELFF. The CDR3 nucleotides are TGTGCCAGCAGCCCCGAGACAGCTTTCACCGGGGAGCTGTTTTTT.

The rearrangement joins TRBV5-8 to TRBJ2-7, with TRBD1 matching over 8 bases. The J segment lost 4 bases and the V segment lost 1 base, leaving 4 bases of the junction unmatched. CDR1 is SGHTS and CDR2 is YDEGEE in the germline V gene. This CDR3 is 14 amino acids long. This chain's CDR3 is CASSLRQGAYEQYF. CDR3 nucleotides: TGTGCCAGCAGCTTGCGCCAGGGGGCTTACGAGCAGTACTTC. Full variable domain (missing parts from reference TRBV5-8 and TRBJ2-7): EAGVTQSPTHLIKTRGQQATLRCSPISGHTSVYWYQQALGLGLQFLLWYDEGEERNRGNFPPRFSGRQFPNYSSELNVNALELEDSALYLCASSLRQGAYEQYFGPGTRLTVT.

This sequence joins TRBV10-3 and TRBJ1-1, with 7 bases lining up with TRBD1. Germline V lookup: CDR1 ENHRY, CDR2 SYGVKD. The trim removed 8 bases at V and 8 bases at J, leaving 5 bases unmatched. This CDR3 spans 11 amino acids. CDR3 region: CAIGEGAEAFF. For the CDR3, the DNA is TGTGCCATCGGCGAGGGGGCAGAAGCTTTCTTT.

The chain uses TRBV29-1 and TRBJ2-7; D gene unclear. Deletions cut 1 base from V and 2 bases from J, with 6 bases between. The CDR3 runs to 12 residues. From germline, CDR1 is SQVTM and CDR2 ANQGSEA. The CDR3 here is CSVEGSAYEQYF. In nucleotides, the CDR3 is TGCAGCGTTGAAGGCAGCGCCTACGAGCAGTACTTC.

The gene calls are TRBV5-1 and TRBJ2-2; D gene unclear. Germline CDR1 SGHRS, CDR2 YFSETQ. V lost 5 bases and J 1 base, leaving 18 bases between the germline ends. The CDR3 runs to 17 residues. The CDR3 DNA sequence: TGCGCCAGCAGTTTGATAACCGTAGATCGGAACACCGGGGAGCTGTTTTTT. It is translated as CASSLITVDRNTGELFF. The variable domain in full, with the rest retrieved from reference TRBV5-1 and TRBJ2-2, is KAGVTQTPRYLIKTRGQQVTLSCSPISGHRSVSWYQQTPGQGLQFLFEYFSETQRNKGNFPGRFSGRQFSNSRSEMNVSTLELGDSALYLCASSLITVDRNTGELFFGEGSRLTVL.

In its sample, this clone was seen once. The chain has TRBV7-6 and TRBJ2-6; D is unresolved. The ends were cut back, 3 bases at V and 4 bases at J, with 10 bases in the middle. The CDR3 runs to 15 residues. Germline CDR1 is SGHVS and CDR2 is FNYEAQ. The CDR3 spells CASSFPFLGANVLTF. The CDR3 DNA follows: TGTGCCAGCAGCTTTCCCTTTCTCGGGGCCAACGTCCTGACTTTC.